These T cell receptor beta chains were read from a single sample in a study of cytomegalovirus exposure and HLA in healthy donors. The data were produced by immunoSEQ multiplex PCR, yet TCRdb's version contains in-frame clones alone and is incomplete. The repertoire holds more than 80,000 clones, with approximately 75% as singletons. The sample taken for sequencing was PBMCs. The receptors derive from a woman between 65 and 79 years old in good health and CMV-seropositive. Each CDR3 is given with its conserved first and last residue. A D gene is named only where the DNA matches it firmly.

>TRBJ1-4|TRBV7-9|15|TRBD1
CASSATGTANEKLFF
>TRBJ1-2|TRBV6-1|13|-
CASSEGRNSGVTF
>TRBJ2-3|TRBV5-4|14|-
CASSSGTGTDTQYF
>TRBJ2-5|TRBV19|13|-
CASSTGARETQYF
>TRBJ2-4|TRBV2|17|TRBD2
CASSPWGGAGAKNIQYF
>TRBJ1-4|TRBV6-1|15|TRBD1
CASSVTGATNEKLFF
>TRBJ2-7|TRBV18|16|TRBD2
CASSHDPGLAAREQYF
>TRBJ2-2|TRBV27|14|-
CASSLNRNTGELFF
>TRBJ2-1|TRBV9|14|-
CASSPLVGGNEQFF
>TRBJ2-3|TRBV6-4|14|-
CASSAGGGADTQYF
>TRBJ1-2|TRBV27|14|TRBD1
CASSPTGLNYGYTF
>TRBJ2-3|TRBV19|14|TRBD2
CASSGLAGADTQYF
>-|TRBV5-1|14|-
CASSLSPGNYEQYF
>TRBJ2-7|TRBV7-3|16|TRBD2
CASSLMGGLALYEQYF
>TRBJ2-5|TRBV27|16|-
CASSPASWAGEETQYF
>TRBJ2-2|TRBV28|14|-
CASSPGTNTGELFF
>TRBJ2-3|TRBV9|16|TRBD2
CASSVASGGAGDTQYF
>TRBJ2-7|TRBV27|14|-
CASSLQGWNYEQYF
>TRBJ2-7|TRBV6-1|18|-
CASSESGPAWGDYYEQYF
>TRBJ1-5|TRBV19|17|-
CASSIGVHPGGNQPQHF
>TRBJ2-2|TRBV18|16|-
CASSPLVGGNTGELFF
>TRBJ2-1|TRBV2|14|TRBD1
CAGRTGGAYNEQFF
>TRBJ2-7|TRBV6-5|13|-
CASRFQGFGEQYF
>TRBJ1-2|TRBV13|15|-
CASSFQYRQDYGYTF
>TRBJ2-5|TRBV10-3|14|-
CAISESSQGETQYF
>TRBJ1-2|TRBV5-1|17|-
CASSLGRQGYRGYGYTF
>TRBJ1-2|TRBV2|13|-
CASSPTQGGGYTF